The entry that follows covers one T cell receptor (beta chain) sequence. Its antigen is as yet unknown. The CDR3 length is 15 residues. Germline CDR1 SGDLS, CDR2 YYNGEE. The germline V and J ends were trimmed by 0 bases and 3 bases, with 13 bases remaining between them. Profiling relied on immunoSEQ multiplex PCR, and the TCRdb table lists in-frame clones only, not all of them. Of 10,000 to 15,000 clones in the sample, about 93% were seen once. The record originates from a study of untreated major depressive disorder. Study-wide points: CD4+ T cells from depressed patients used TRBV05-01 (Vbeta 5.1) more often than controls.

This clonotype was obtained from a man younger than 40 with major depressive disorder. This sequence joins TRBV9 and TRBJ2-7; D might be TRBD2 (7 bases). The material sequenced was CD4+ T cells from PBMCs. CDR3 nucleotide sequence: TGTGCCAGCAGCGTAGAAGGGGGGGCCTACTACGAGCAGTACTTC. Protein product: CASSVEGGAYYEQYF.